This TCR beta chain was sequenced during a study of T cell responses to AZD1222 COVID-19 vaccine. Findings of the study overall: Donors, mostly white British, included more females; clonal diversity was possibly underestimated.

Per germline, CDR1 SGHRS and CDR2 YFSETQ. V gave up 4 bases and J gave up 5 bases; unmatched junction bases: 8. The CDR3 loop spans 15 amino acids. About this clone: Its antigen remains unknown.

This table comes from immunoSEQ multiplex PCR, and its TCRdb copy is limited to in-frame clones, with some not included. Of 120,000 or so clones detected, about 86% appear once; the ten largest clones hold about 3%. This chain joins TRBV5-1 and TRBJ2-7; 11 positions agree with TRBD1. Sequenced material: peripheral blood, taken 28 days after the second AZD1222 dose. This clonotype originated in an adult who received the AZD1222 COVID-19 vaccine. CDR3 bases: TGCGCCAGCAGCCTTGCGGACAGGGGGCGAAACGAGCAGTACTTC. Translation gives CASSLADRGRNEQYF.